This TCR beta chain is from a study of blood T cells in healthy people across ages. Germline loops: CDR1 SQVTM, CDR2 ANQGSEA. The V end lost 6 bases, the J end lost 11 bases, and 22 bases lay between the germline ends. CDR3 length equals 13 residues. Next came a second PCR, run for about 6 to 11 cycles, which used a sample-barcoded 5' primer along with a J-beta primer mix. TCRdb recomputed calls from the 5' RACE reads with MiXCR, one row per CDR3 protein. The sample contains fewer than 900,000 distinct CDR3 sequences, approximately 50% of which appear only once. Regarding the study as a whole: Reliance upon unsorted PBMCs precluded definitive naive versus antigen-experienced comparison.

This clonotype was observed a handful of times. Its specificity is not known. This chain joins TRBV29-1 and TRBJ2-5, with D possibly TRBD1 on 5 matching bases. Sequencing used blood. This receptor was identified in a woman aged 55-69 years in good health. The chain's CDR3 is CSVADRYLLEQYF. The CDR3, as DNA: TGCAGCGTCGCCGACAGATATCTATTGGAGCAGTACTTC. The whole variable domain, filled in from reference TRBV29-1 and TRBJ2-5, reads SAVISQKPSRDICQRGTSLTIQCQVDSQVTMMFWYRQQPGQSLTLIATANQGSEATYESGFVIDKFPISRPNLTFSTLTVSNMSPEDSSIYLCSVADRYLLEQYFGPGTRLLVL.